This record looks at one TCR beta chain sequence and its context. TCRdb re-analysed the PCR reads in MiXCR, keeping a single row per CDR3 protein. Of 10,000 or so distinct CDR3 sequences in the sample, around 30% are singletons; the top ten hold roughly 8%. This CDR3 is built from 16 residues. Germline lookup yields CDR1 LGHNA and CDR2 YSLEER. Trimming took 1 base from V and 11 from J; bases not matched to a gene: 11. This sample is drawn from a study of immune characterization of retroperitoneal liposarcoma. Sequenced material: tumor tissue. The TCR sequence derives from a male donor with retroperitoneal liposarcoma. The J gene is TRBJ1-1, the V gene TRBV4-3; 12 bases fit TRBD1. Here the CDR3 reads CASSQGSTGTGGVAFF. CDR3 bases: TGCGCCAGCAGCCAAGGTTCGACCGGGACAGGGGGCGTCGCTTTCTTT.